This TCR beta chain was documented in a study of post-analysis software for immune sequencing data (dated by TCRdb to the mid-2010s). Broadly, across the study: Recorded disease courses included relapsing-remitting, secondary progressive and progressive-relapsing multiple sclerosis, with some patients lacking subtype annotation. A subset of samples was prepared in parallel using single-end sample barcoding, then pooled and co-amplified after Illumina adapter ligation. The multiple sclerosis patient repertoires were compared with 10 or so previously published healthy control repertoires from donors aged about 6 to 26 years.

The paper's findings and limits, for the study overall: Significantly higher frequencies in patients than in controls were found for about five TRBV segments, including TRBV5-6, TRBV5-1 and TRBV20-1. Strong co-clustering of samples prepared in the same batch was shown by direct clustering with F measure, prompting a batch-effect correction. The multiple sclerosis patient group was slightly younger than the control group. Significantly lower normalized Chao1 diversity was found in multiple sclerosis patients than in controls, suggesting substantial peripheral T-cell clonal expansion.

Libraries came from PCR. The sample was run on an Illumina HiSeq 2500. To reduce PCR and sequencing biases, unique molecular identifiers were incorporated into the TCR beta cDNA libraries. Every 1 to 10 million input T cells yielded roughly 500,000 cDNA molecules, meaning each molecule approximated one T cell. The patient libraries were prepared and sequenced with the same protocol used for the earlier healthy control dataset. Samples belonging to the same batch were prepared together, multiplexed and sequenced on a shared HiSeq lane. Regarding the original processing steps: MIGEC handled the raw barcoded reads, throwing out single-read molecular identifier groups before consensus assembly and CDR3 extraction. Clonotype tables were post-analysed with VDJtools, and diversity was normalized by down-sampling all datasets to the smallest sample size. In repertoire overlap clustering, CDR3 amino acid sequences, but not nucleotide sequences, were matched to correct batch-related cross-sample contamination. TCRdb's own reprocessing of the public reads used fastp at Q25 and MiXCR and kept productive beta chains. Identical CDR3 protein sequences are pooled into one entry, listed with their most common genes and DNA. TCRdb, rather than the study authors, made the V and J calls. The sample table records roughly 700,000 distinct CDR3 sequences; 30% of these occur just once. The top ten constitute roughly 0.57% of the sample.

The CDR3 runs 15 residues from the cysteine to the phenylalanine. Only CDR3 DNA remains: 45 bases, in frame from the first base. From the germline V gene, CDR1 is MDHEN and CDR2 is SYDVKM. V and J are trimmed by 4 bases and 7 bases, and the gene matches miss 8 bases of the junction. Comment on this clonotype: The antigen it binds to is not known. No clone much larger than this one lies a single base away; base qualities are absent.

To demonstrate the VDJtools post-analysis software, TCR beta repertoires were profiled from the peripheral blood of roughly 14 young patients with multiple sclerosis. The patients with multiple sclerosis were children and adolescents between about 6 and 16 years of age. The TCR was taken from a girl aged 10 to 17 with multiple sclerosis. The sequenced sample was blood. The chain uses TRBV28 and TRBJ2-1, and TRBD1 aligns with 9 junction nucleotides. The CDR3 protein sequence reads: CASSSKAGTGNEQFF. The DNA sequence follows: TGTGCCAGCAGTTCAAAGGCGGGGACAGGGAATGAGCAGTTCTTC.